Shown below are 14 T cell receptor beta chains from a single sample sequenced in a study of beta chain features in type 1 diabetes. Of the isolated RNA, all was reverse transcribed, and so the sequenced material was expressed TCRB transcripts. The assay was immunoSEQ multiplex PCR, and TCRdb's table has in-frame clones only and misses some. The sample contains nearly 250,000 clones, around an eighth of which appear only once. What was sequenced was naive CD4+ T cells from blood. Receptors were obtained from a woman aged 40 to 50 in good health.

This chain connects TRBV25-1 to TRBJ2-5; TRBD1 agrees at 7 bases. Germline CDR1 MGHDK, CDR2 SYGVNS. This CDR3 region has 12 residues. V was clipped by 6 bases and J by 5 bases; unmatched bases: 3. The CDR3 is CASRQGRETQYF. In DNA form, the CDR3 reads TGTGCCAGCAGACAGGGGCGCGAGACCCAGTACTTC. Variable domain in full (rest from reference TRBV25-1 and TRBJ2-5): EADIYQTPRYLVIGTGKKITLECSQTMGHDKMYWYQQDPGMELHLIHYSYGVNSTEKGDLSSESTVSRIRTEHFPLTLESARPSHTSQYLCASRQGRETQYFGPGTRLLVL.

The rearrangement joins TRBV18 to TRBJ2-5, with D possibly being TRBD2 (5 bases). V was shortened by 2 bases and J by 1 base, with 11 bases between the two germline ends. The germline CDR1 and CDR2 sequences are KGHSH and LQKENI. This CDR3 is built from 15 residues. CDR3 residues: CASSPRQRVQETQYF. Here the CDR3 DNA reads TGTGCCAGCTCACCAAGGCAGAGGGTCCAAGAGACCCAGTACTTC.

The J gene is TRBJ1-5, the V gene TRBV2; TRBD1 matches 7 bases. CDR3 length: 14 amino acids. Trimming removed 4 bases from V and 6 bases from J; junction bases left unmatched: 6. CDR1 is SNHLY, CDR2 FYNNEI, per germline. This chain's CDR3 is CASSATGVGQPQHF. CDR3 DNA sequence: TGTGCCAGCAGTGCTACAGGGGTGGGTCAGCCCCAGCATTTT.

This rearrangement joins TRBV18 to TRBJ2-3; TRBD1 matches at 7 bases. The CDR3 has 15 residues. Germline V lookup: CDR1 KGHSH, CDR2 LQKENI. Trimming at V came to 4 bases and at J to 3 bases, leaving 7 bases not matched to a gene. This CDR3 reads CASSQVVQGTDTQYF. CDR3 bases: TGTGCCAGCTCACAGGTGGTACAGGGGACAGATACGCAGTATTTT. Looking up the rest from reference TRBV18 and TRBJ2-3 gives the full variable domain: NAGVMQNPRHLVRRRGQEARLRCSPMKGHSHVYWYRQLPEEGLKFMVYLQKENIIDESGMPKERFSAEFPKEGPSILRIQQVVRGDSAAYFCASSQVVQGTDTQYFGPGTRLTVL.

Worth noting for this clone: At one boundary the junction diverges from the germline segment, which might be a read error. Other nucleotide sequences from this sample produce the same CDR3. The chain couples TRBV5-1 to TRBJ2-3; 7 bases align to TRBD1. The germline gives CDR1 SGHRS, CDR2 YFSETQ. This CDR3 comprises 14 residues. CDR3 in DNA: TGCGCCAGCAGCTTGGGGGACAGCACAGATACACAGTATTTT. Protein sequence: CASSLGDSTDTQYF.

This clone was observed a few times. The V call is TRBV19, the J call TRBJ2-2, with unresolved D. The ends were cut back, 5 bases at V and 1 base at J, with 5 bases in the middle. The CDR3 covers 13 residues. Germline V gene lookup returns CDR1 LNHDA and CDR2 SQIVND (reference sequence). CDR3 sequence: CASSLQNTGELFF. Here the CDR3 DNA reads TGTGCCAGTAGTTTACAGAACACCGGGGAGCTGTTTTTT.

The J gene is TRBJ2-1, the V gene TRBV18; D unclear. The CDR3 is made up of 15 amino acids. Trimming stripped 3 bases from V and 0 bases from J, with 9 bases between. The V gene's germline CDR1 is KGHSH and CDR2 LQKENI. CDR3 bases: TGTGCCAGCTCACCTCTGAGAAGCTCCTACAATGAGCAGTTCTTC. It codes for CASSPLRSSYNEQFF.

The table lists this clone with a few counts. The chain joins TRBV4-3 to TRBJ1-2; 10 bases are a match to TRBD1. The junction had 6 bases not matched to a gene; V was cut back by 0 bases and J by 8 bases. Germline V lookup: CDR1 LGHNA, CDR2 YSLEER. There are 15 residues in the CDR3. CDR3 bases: TGCGCCAGCAGCCAAGATCTGGGACAGGGGAGCGGCTACACCTTC. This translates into CASSQDLGQGSGYTF.

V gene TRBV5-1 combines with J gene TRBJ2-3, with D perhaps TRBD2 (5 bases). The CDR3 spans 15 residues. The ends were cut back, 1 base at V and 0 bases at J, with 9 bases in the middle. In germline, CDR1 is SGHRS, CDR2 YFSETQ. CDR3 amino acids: CASSLTGSSTDTQYF. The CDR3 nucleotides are TGCGCCAGCAGCTTGACGGGGAGCAGCACAGATACGCAGTATTTT.

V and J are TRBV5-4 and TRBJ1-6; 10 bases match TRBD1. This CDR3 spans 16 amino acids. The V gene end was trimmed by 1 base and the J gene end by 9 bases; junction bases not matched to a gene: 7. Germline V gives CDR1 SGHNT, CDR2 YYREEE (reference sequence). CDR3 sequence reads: CASSLSGGTGVSPLHF. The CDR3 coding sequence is TGTGCCAGCAGCTTGAGTGGCGGGACAGGGGTTTCACCCCTCCACTTT.

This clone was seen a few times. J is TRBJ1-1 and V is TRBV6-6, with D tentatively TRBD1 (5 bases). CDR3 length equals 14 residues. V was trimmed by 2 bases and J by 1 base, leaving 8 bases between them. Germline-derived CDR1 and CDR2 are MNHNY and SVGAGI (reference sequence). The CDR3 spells CASSYVGGNTEAFF. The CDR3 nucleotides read TGTGCCAGCAGTTACGTCGGGGGGAACACTGAAGCTTTCTTT.

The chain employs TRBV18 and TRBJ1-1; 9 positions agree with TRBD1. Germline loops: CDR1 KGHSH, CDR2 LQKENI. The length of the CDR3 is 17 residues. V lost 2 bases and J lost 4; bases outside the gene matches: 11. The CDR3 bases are TGTGCCAGCTCACCAAATTCTGGACAGGGGTCGAGCACTGAAGCTTTCTTT. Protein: CASSPNSGQGSSTEAFF. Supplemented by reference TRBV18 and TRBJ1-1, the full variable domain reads NAGVMQNPRHLVRRRGQEARLRCSPMKGHSHVYWYRQLPEEGLKFMVYLQKENIIDESGMPKERFSAEFPKEGPSILRIQQVVRGDSAAYFCASSPNSGQGSSTEAFFGQGTRLTVV.

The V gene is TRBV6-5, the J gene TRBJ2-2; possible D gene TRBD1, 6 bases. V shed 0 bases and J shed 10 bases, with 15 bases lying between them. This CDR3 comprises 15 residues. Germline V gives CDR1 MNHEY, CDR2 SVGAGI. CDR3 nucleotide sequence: TGTGCCAGCAGTTACTCGAGGATGGGGGCGCCGGAGCTGTTTTTT. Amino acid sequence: CASSYSRMGAPELFF.

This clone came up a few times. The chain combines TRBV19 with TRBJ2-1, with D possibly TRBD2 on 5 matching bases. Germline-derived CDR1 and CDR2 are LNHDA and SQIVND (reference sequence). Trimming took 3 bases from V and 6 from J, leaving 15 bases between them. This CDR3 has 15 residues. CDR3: CASSIGGSIPNEQFF. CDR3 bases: TGTGCCAGTAGTATCGGAGGTTCCATTCCCAATGAGCAGTTCTTC.